The 8 T cell receptor beta chains presented below share a single source sample, sequenced in a study of OX40 agonist ivuxolimab in advanced cancers. TCRdb keeps only in-frame clones here, not all; method: immunoSEQ multiplex PCR. The profile shows some 90,000 clones, around nine tenths of them singletons. Sequences were derived from CD4+ or CD8+ T cells sorted from blood, sampled in a trial of the OX40 agonist ivuxolimab. The receptors stem from an adult with an advanced solid tumor such as melanoma, head and neck, liver or kidney cancer.

The V and J genes are TRBV28 and TRBJ1-5, with D unclear. Germline V gives CDR1 MDHEN, CDR2 SYDVKM. The CDR3 contains 14 residues. V was trimmed by 7 bases and J by 0 bases, leaving 10 bases between them. CDR3 residues: CASNLLDSNQPQHF. CDR3 in DNA: TGTGCCAGCAATCTATTAGATAGCAATCAGCCCCAGCATTTT.

The chain is built from TRBV28 and TRBJ2-2, with 11 positions matching TRBD2. In germline, CDR1 is MDHEN, CDR2 SYDVKM. The CDR3 extends over 16 amino acids. V shed 7 bases and J 1 base; nucleotides not matched to a gene: 5. CDR3 nucleotide sequence: TGTGCCAGCAATCTCGGACTAGCGGGGAACACCGGGGAGCTGTTTTTT. This gives the protein CASNLGLAGNTGELFF. The full variable domain, in which reference TRBV28 and TRBJ2-2 provide the parts outside the CDR3, is DVKVTQSSRYLVKRTGEKVFLECVQDMDHENMFWYRQDPGLGLRLIYFSYDVKMKEKGDIPEGYSVSREKKERFSLILESASTNQTSMYLCASNLGLAGNTGELFFGEGSRLTVL.

The chain combines TRBV5-1 with TRBJ1-4; a possible D gene is TRBD1 (6 bases). Germline assignment: CDR1 SGHRS and CDR2 YFSETQ. CDR3 length: 14 amino acids. V shed 2 bases and J shed 7 bases, with 12 bases lying between them. CDR3 protein: CASSLQGSGEKLFF. In nucleotides, the CDR3 is TGCGCCAGCAGCTTACAGGGTAGTGGTGAAAAACTGTTTTTT.

The DNA for the CDR3 is TGTGCCAGCAGCTCTCGACAGGGTTTAGAGACCCAGTACTTC. Its protein product is CASSSRQGLETQYF. This rearrangement joins TRBV7-2 to TRBJ2-5; 7 bases agree with TRBD1. This CDR3 region has 14 residues. With V trimmed by 4 bases and J by 4 bases, 6 bases remained unmatched. Germline assignment: CDR1 SGHTA and CDR2 FQGNSA.

The chain uses TRBV5-5 and TRBJ2-2; D may correspond to TRBD1 or TRBD2 (6 bases each). Between the trimmed V and J ends, which lost 0 bases and 4 bases, there was a span of 13 bases. This CDR3 region has 16 residues. Germline lookup yields CDR1 SGHKS and CDR2 YYEKEE (reference sequence). CDR3 DNA: TGTGCCAGCAGCTTGGCCGTCAGGGGAGGCACCGGGGAGCTGTTTTTT. Encoded protein: CASSLAVRGGTGELFF. The whole variable domain, filled in from reference TRBV5-5 and TRBJ2-2, reads DAGVTQSPTHLIKTRGQQVTLRCSPISGHKSVSWYQQVLGQGPQFIFQYYEKEERGRGNFPDRFSARQFPNYSSELNVNALLLGDSALYLCASSLAVRGGTGELFFGEGSRLTVL.

The chain uses TRBV28 and TRBJ2-1; the D is unclear. This CDR3 spans 13 amino acids. Germline V gene sequence: CDR1 MDHEN, CDR2 SYDVKM. V was clipped by 2 bases and J by 7 bases, with 9 bases between them. The CDR3 loop is CASSLPIENEQFF. Written as DNA, the CDR3 is TGTGCCAGCAGTTTACCTATTGAAAATGAGCAGTTCTTC.

The chain is built from TRBV5-1 and TRBJ2-1; the D gene is possibly TRBD1 (5 bases). The CDR3 spans 14 residues. Germline loops: CDR1 SGHRS, CDR2 YFSETQ. V was cut by 0 bases and J by 10 bases, with 14 bases left in between. CDR3 loop: CASSLVAGMGEQFF. The CDR3 nucleotides read TGCGCCAGCAGCTTGGTGGCAGGGATGGGGGAGCAGTTCTTC.

The rearrangement joins TRBV11-2 to TRBJ2-2, with 7 bases aligning to TRBD2. With 5 bases clipped from V and 7 bases from J, the junction kept 7 bases outside the gene matches. The CDR3 length is 14 residues. Germline V gene data show CDR1 as SGHAT and CDR2 as FQNNGV. In nucleotides, the CDR3 is TGTGCCAGCAGCGCTCGACTAGCTAGCGGGGAGCTGTTTTTT. As protein: CASSARLASGELFF.